Sequencing of this T cell receptor (beta chain) was carried out in a study of T cell repertoires in cytomegalovirus infection. Study-wide background: Public TCR beta signatures marked donors with CMV infection and the matching HLA.

TCRdb re-analysed the reads in MiXCR, keeping a single row per CDR3 protein. The repertoire includes 500,000 or so distinct CDR3 sequences, approximately 17% of them detected once, and 20% to 30% sits in the top ten. Study-level findings and limits: Based on cumulative public TCR beta family frequency, carriers of CMV plus the relevant HLA were identified.

As regards this clonotype: The antigen is unknown.

Germline CDR1 and CDR2: DFQATT and SNEGSKA (reference sequence). The trim removed 2 bases at V and 5 bases at J, leaving 9 bases unmatched. The CDR3 contains 15 residues. The specimen was CD8+ T cells from PBMCs. V gene TRBV20-1 combines with J gene TRBJ2-1; 7 bases are a match to TRBD1. This sequence originates from a human donor in good health (CMV status not recorded). Some clones in this sample may be carry-over from other donors' samples. The CDR3 DNA sequence: TGCAGTGCTAGACACCGGGACAGTAACGACAATGAGCAGTTCTTC. It translates to CSARHRDSNDNEQFF.